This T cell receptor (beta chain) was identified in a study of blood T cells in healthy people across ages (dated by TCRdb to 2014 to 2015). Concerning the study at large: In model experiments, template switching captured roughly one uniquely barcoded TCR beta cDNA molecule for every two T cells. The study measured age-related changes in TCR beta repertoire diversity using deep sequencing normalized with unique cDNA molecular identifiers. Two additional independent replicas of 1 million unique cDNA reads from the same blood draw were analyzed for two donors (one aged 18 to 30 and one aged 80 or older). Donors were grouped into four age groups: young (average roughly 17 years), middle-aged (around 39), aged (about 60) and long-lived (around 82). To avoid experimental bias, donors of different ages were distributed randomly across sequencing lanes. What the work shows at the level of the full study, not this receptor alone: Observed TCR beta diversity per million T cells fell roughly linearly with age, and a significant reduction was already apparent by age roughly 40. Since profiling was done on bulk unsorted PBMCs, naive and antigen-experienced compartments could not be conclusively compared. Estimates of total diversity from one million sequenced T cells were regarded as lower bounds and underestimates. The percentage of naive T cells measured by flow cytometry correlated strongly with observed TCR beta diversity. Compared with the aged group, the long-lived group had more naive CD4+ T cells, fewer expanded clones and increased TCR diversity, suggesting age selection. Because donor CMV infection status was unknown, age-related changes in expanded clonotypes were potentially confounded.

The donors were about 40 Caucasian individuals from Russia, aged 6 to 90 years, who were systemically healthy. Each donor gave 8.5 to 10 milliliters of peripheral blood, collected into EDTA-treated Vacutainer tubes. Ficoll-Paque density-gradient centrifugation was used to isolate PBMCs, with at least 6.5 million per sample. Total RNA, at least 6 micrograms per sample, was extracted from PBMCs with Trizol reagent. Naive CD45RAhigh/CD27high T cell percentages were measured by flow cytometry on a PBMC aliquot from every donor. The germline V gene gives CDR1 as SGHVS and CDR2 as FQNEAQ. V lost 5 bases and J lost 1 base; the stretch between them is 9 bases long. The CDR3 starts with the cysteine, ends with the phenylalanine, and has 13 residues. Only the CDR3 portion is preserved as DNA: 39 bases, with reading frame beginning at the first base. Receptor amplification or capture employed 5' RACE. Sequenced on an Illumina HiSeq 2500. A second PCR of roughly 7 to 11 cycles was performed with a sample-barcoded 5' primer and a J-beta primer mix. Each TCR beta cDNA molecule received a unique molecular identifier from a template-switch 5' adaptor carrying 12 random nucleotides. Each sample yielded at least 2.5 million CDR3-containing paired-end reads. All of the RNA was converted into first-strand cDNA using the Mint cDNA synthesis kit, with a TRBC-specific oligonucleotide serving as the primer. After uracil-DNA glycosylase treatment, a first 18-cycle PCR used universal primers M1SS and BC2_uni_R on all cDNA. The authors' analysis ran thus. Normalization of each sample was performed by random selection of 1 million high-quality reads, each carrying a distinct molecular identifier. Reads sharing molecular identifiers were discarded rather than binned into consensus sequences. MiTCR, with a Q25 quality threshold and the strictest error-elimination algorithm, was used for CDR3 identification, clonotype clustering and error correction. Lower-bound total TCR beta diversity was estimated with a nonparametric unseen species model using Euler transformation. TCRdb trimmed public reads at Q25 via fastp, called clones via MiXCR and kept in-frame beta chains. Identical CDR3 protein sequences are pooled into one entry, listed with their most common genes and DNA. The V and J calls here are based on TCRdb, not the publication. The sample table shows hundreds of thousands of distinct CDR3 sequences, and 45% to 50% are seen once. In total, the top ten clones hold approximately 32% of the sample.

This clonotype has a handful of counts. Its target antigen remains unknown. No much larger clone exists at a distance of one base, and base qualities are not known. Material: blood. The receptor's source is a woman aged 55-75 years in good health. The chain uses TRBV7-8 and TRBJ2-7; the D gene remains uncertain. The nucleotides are TGTGCCAGCAGCCCGGACCTTTCCTACGAGCAGTACTTC. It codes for CASSPDLSYEQYF.